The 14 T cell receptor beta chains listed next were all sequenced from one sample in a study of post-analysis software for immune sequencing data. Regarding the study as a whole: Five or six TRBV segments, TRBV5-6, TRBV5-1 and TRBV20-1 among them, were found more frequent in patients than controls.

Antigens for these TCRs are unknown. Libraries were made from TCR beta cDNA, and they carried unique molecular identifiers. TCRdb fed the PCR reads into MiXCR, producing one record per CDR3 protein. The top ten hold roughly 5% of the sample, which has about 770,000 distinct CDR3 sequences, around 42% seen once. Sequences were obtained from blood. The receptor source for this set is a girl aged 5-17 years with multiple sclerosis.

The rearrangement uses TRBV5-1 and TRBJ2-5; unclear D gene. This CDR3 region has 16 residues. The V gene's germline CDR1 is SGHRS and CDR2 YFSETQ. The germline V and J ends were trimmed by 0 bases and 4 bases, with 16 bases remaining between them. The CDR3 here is CASSLEFRITTETQYF. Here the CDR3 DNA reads TGCGCCAGCAGCTTGGAATTTAGGATAACCACAGAGACCCAGTACTTC. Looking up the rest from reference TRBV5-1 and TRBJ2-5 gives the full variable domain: KAGVTQTPRYLIKTRGQQVTLSCSPISGHRSVSWYQQTPGQGLQFLFEYFSETQRNKGNFPGRFSGRQFSNSRSEMNVSTLELGDSALYLCASSLEFRITTETQYFGPGTRLLVL.

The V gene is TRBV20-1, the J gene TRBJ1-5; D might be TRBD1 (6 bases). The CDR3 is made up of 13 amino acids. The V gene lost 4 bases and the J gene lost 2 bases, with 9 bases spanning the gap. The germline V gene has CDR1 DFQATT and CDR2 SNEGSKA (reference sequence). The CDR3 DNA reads TGCAGTGCTACTAGACAGGGCAATCAGCCCCAGCATTTT. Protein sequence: CSATRQGNQPQHF.

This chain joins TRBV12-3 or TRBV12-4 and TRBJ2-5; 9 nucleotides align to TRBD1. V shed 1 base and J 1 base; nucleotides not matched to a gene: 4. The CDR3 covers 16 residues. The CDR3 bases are TGTGCCAGCAGTTTAGGGGACAGGGTAGGCCAAGAGACCCAGTACTTC. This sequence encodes CASSLGDRVGQETQYF.

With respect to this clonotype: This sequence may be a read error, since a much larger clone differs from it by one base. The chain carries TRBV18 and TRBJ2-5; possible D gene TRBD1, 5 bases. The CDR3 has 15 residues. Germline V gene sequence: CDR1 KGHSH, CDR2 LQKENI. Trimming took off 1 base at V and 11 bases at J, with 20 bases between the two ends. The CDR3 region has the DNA TGTGCCAGCTCACCACGGCAGGGTACCTACAATGAGCAGTACTTC. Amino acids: CASSPRQGTYNEQYF.

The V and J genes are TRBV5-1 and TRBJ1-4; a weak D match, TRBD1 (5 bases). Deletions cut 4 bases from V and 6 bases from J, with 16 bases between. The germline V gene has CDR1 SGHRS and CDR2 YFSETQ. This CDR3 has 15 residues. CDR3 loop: CASSGSGFTDEKLFF. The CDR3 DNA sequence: TGCGCCAGCAGCGGCTCAGGGTTTACGGATGAAAAACTGTTTTTT. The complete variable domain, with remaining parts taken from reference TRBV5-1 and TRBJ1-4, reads KAGVTQTPRYLIKTRGQQVTLSCSPISGHRSVSWYQQTPGQGLQFLFEYFSETQRNKGNFPGRFSGRQFSNSRSEMNVSTLELGDSALYLCASSGSGFTDEKLFFGSGTQLSVL.

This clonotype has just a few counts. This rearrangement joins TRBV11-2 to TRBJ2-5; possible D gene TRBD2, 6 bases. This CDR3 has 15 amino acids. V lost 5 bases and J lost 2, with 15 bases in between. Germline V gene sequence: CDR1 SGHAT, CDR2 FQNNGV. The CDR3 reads CASSQGTAGQETQYF. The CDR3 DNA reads TGTGCCAGCAGCCAAGGGACGGCGGGGCAAGAGACCCAGTACTTC. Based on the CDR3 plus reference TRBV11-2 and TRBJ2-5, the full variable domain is EAGVAQSPRYKIIEKRQSVAFWCNPISGHATLYWYQQILGQGPKLLIQFQNNGVVDDSQLPKDRFSAERLKGVDSTLKIQPAKLEDSAVYLCASSQGTAGQETQYFGPGTRLLVL.

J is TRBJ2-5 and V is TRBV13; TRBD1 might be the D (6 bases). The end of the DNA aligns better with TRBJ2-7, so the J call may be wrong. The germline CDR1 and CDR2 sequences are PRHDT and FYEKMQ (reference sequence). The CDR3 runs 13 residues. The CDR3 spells CASSPRDNYEQYF. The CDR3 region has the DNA TGTGCCAGCAGCCCAAGGGACAACTACGAGCAGTACTTC.

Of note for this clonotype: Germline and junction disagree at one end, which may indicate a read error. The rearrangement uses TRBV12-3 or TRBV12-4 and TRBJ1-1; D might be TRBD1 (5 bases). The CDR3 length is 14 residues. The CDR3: CTSSPSRVYSEAFF. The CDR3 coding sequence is TGTACCAGCAGCCCCTCCAGGGTGTACTCTGAAGCTTTCTTT.

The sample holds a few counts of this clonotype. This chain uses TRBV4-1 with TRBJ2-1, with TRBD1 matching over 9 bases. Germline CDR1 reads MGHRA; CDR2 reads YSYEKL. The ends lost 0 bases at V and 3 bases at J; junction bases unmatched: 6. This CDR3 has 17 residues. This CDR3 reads CASSQDPDRGLYNEQFF. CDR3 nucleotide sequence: TGCGCCAGCAGCCAAGACCCGGACAGGGGACTCTACAATGAGCAGTTCTTC.

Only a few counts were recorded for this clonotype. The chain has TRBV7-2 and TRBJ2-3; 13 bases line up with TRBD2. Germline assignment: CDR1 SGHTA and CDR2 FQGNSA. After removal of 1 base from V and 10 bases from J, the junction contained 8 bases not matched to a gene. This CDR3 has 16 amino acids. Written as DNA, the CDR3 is TGTGCCAGCAGCTTAGAGACTAGCGGGAGGACGAGGGCGCAGTATTTT. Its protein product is CASSLETSGRTRAQYF.

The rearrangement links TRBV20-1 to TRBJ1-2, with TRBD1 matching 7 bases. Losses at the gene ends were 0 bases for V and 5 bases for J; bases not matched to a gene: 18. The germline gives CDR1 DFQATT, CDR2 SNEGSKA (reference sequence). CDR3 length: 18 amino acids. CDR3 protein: CSARDPTGQSGVGYGYTF. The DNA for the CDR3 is TGCAGTGCTAGAGATCCGACGGGACAGTCTGGTGTGGGGTATGGCTACACCTTC.

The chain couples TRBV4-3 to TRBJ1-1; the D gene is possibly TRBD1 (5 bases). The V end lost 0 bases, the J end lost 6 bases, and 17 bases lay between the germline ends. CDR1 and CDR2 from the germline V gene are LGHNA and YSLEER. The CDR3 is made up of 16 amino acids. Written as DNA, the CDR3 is TGCGCCAGCAGCCAAGAACTTACGGGACGGGGCTCTGAAGCTTTCTTT. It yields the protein CASSQELTGRGSEAFF.

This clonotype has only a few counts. CDR3 coding DNA: TGTGCCAGCAGTCCCCAATTTAGTATGACAGGGGGCAGGTACAATGAGCAGTTCTTC. Amino acid sequence: CASSPQFSMTGGRYNEQFF. V is TRBV27 and J is TRBJ2-1; 10 bases are shared with TRBD1. CDR3 length equals 19 residues. Germline V gene sequence: CDR1 MNHEY, CDR2 SMNVEV (reference sequence). V shed 5 bases and J 4 bases; nucleotides not matched to a gene: 17.

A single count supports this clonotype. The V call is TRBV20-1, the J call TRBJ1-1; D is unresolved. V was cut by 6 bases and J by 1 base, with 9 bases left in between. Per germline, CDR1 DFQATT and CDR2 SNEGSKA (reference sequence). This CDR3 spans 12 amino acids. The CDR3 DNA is TGCAGTGCGACGGGGTGGAACACTGAAGCTTTCTTT. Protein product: CSATGWNTEAFF.